The rows below give T cell receptor beta chains drawn from one sample of a study of T-cell memory formation after mild COVID-19. TCRdb ran MiXCR on the 5' RACE reads and lists one entry per CDR3 protein. This table has about 57,000 distinct CDR3 sequences, more than 10% appearing once. The specimen was PBMCs or a T cell subset sorted from them (not recorded which). Receptor source: a man between 18 and 29 years old who had mild COVID-19 (a few samples of this study predate the infection). Cell type and time point are not known. The CDR3 runs from the conserved cysteine through the conserved F or W. Each record gives: J gene, clone size, D gene, V gene, CDR3 protein, CDR3 DNA. The D gene is left open where the match is weak. Only part of the rows carry a size: once, few, many, or a class if the clone is expanded.

>TRBJ1-1|few|TRBD1|TRBV20-1
CSATGYRGRTEAFF
TGCAGTGCTACGGGGTATAGGGGGCGAACTGAAGCTTTCTTT
>TRBJ2-3|.|.|TRBV9
CASSVSTDTDTQYF
TGTGCCAGCAGCGTAAGTACAGACACAGATACGCAGTATTTT
>TRBJ1-1|.|.|TRBV12-3/TRBV12-4
CASRPGPLNTEAFF
TGTGCCAGCAGACCGGGCCCCCTGAACACTGAAGCTTTCTTT
>TRBJ2-2|few|.|TRBV6-5
CASSYGQMNTGELFF
TGTGCCAGCAGTTACGGACAGATGAACACCGGGGAGCTGTTTTTT
>TRBJ1-4|.|.|TRBV20-1
CSARHSLEKLFF
TGCAGTGCTAGGCACAGCCTGGAAAAACTGTTTTTT
>TRBJ1-1|.|.|TRBV7-8
CASSLIGQNTEAFF
TGTGCCAGCAGCTTAATTGGGCAGAACACTGAAGCTTTCTTT
>TRBJ2-5|many|.|TRBV2
CASYSVGGGETQYF
TGTGCCAGTTATAGCGTGGGAGGCGGAGAGACCCAGTACTTC
>TRBJ1-2|.|.|TRBV7-9
CASSGVNYGYTF
TGTGCCAGTTCGGGGGTTAACTATGGCTACACCTTC
>TRBJ2-3|.|.|TRBV6-6
CASTFTGFGLHTDTQYF
TGTGCCAGCACCTTTACAGGGTTCGGTCTGCATACAGATACGCAGTATTTT
>TRBJ2-3|.|TRBD1|TRBV19
CASSVLPGQGFADTQYF
TGTGCCAGTAGTGTTCTCCCGGGACAGGGGTTTGCAGATACGCAGTATTTT
>TRBJ1-6|.|.|TRBV3-1
CASSRPTGPLHF
TGTGCCAGCAGCCGACCGACCGGACCCCTCCACTTT
>TRBJ2-1|few|TRBD2|TRBV7-6
CASSSTLTSGGSNEQFF
TGTGCCAGCAGCTCAACCCTTACTAGCGGGGGATCCAATGAGCAGTTCTTC
>TRBJ1-1|many|.|TRBV7-6
CASSSTVPPYWAFF
TGTGCCAGCAGCTCAACCGTCCCTCCTTATTGGGCTTTCTTT
>TRBJ2-3|many|.|TRBV4-1
CASSQEASPNTDTQYF
TGCGCCAGCAGCCAAGAAGCTAGTCCCAACACAGATACGCAGTATTTT
>TRBJ2-7|many|.|TRBV4-3
CASSQDGGGQGVSEQYF
TGCGCCAGCAGCCAAGACGGGGGGGGACAGGGAGTAAGCGAGCAGTACTTC
>TRBJ2-7|few|TRBD2|TRBV5-1
CASSTRGSGDPEQYF
TGCGCCAGCAGCACCCGGGGGAGCGGGGACCCCGAGCAGTACTTC
>TRBJ2-3|many|.|TRBV4-3
CASSQVGGPADTQYF
TGCGCCAGCAGCCAAGTGGGGGGCCCTGCAGATACGCAGTATTTT
>TRBJ1-2|many|.|TRBV29-1
CSVERGIENYGYTF
TGCAGCGTTGAGAGAGGTATTGAAAACTATGGCTACACCTTC